This T cell receptor beta chain originates from a study of metastatic and nonmetastatic thyroid tumors. Study as a whole: Repertoires of blood and of tissue (tumor or nodule) from malignant and benign thyroid patients were compared. Broader study findings: Patients with malignant thyroid tumors reportedly had significantly higher TCR beta diversity than those with benign nodules, in blood and tumor.

The CDR3 runs 13 residues. Germline-derived CDR1 and CDR2 are SNHLY and FYNNEI. V shed 8 bases and J shed 3 bases, with 14 bases lying between them. The authors' processing: The distant-metastasis classifier for papillary thyroid cancer was built from CDR3 differences across clinicopathological groups. TCRdb re-clonotyped the PCR reads through MiXCR. TCRdb, not the authors, supplied the V and J calls. The sample lists approximately 35,000 clones; 15% were seen once. Worth noting for this clone: Its antigen is unknown.

Every patient was untreated before thyroid surgery. This TCR was recovered from a male donor with papillary thyroid cancer or a benign thyroid nodule (not recorded which). Some clones in this sample may be carry-over from other donors' samples. The sequenced sample was blood. The chain combines TRBV2 with TRBJ2-7, with D hard to call. CDR3 region: CASQEQFFYEQYF. The CDR3 region has the DNA TGTGCCAGCCAGGAGCAGTTCTTCTACGAGCAGTACTTC.